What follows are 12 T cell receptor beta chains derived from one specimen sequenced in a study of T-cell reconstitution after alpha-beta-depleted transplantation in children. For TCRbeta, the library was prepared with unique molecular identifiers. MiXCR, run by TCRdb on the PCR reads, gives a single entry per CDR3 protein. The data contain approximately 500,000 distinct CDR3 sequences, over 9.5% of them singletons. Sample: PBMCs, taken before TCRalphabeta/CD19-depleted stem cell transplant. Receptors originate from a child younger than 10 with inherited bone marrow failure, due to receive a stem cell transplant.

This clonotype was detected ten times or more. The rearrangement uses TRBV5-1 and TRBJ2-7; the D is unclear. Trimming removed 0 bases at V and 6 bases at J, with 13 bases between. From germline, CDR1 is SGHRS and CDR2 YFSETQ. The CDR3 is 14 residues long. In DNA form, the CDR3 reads TGCGCCAGCAGCTTGGATGGACCTCGGGTCGAGCAGTACTTC. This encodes CASSLDGPRVEQYF.

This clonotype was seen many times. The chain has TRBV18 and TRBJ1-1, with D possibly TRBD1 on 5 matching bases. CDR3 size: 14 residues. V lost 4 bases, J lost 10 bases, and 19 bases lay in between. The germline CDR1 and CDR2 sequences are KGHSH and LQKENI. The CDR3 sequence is CASSLKDLGRGAFF. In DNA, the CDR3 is TGTGCCAGCTCACTAAAGGACCTTGGGAGGGGAGCTTTCTTT.

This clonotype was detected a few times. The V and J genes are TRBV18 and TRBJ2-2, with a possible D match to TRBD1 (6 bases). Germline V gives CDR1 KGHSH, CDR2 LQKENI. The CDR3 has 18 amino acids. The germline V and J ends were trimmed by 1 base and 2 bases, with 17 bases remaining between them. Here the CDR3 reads CASSPRAQGPPNTGELFF. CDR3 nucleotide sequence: TGTGCCAGCTCACCACGGGCCCAGGGGCCGCCTAACACCGGGGAGCTGTTTTTT.

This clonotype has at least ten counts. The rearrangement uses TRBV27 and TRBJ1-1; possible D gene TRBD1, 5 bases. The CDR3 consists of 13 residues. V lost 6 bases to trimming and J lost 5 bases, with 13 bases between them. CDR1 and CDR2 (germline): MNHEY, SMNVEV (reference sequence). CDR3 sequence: CASRGPSITEAFF. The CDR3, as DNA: TGTGCCAGCAGGGGACCAAGCATAACTGAAGCTTTCTTT.

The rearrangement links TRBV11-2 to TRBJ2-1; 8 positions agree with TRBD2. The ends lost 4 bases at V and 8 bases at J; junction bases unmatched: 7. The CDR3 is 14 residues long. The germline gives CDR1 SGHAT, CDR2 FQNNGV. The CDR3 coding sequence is TGTGCCAGCAGCTATACGGGAGGGCATGATGAGCAGTTCTTC. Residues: CASSYTGGHDEQFF.

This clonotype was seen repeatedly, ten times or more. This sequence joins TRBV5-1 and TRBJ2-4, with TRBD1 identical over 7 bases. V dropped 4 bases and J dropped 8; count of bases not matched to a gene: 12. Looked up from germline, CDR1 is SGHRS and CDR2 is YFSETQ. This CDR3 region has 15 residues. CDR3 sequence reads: CASSPDREERYIQYF. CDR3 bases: TGCGCCAGCAGCCCCGACAGGGAAGAGAGATACATTCAGTACTTC. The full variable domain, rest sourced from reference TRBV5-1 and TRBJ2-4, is KAGVTQTPRYLIKTRGQQVTLSCSPISGHRSVSWYQQTPGQGLQFLFEYFSETQRNKGNFPGRFSGRQFSNSRSEMNVSTLELGDSALYLCASSPDREERYIQYFGAGTRLSVL.

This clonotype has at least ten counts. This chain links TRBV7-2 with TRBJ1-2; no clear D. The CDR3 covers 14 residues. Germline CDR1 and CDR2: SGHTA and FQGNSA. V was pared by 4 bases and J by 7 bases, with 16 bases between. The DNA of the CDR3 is TGTGCCAGCAGCTCCCATGAAGGGATCGGTGGCTACACCTTC. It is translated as CASSSHEGIGGYTF. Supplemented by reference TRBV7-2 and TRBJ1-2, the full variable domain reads GAGVSQSPSNKVTEKGKDVELRCDPISGHTALYWYRQSLGQGLEFLIYFQGNSAPDKSGLPSDRFSAERTGGSVSTLTIQRTQQEDSAVYLCASSSHEGIGGYTFGSGTRLTVV.

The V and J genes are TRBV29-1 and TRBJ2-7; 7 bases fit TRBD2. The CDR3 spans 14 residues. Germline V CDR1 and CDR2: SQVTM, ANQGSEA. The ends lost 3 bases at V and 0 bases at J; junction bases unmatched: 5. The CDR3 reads CSVDPSGSSYEQYF. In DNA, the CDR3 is TGCAGCGTTGACCCTAGCGGAAGCTCCTACGAGCAGTACTTC.

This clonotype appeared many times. Here the CDR3 reads CASSRLAGGRDTQYF. In nucleotides, the CDR3 is TGTGCCAGCAGCCGACTAGCGGGAGGTAGAGATACGCAGTATTTT. This rearrangement joins TRBV12-3 or TRBV12-4 to TRBJ2-3, with 13 bases that match TRBD2. Trimming at V came to 6 bases and at J to 5 bases, leaving 5 bases not matched to a gene. The CDR3 contains 15 residues.

CDR3 sequence: CASSWQTGHLYEQYF. CDR3 DNA: TGTGCCAGCAGCTGGCAGACAGGCCACCTCTACGAGCAGTACTTC. The V and J genes are TRBV7-8 and TRBJ2-7; D possibly corresponds to TRBD1 (6 bases). V lost 4 bases and J 3 bases, leaving 16 bases between the germline ends. The V gene's germline CDR1 is SGHVS and CDR2 FQNEAQ. The CDR3 is 15 amino acids.

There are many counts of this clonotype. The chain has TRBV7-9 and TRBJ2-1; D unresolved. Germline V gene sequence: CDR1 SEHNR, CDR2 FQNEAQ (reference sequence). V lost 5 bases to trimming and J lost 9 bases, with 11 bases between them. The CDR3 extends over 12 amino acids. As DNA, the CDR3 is TGTGCCAGCAGCCAAAAGCTTCTTGAGCAGTTCTTC. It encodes CASSQKLLEQFF.

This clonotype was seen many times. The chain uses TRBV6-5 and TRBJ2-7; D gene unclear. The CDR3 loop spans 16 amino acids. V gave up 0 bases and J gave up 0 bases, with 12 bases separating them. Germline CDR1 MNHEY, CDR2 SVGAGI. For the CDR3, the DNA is TGTGCCAGCAGTTACTCGTCGAGCCCCCGCTCCTACGAGCAGTACTTC. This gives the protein CASSYSSSPRSYEQYF.